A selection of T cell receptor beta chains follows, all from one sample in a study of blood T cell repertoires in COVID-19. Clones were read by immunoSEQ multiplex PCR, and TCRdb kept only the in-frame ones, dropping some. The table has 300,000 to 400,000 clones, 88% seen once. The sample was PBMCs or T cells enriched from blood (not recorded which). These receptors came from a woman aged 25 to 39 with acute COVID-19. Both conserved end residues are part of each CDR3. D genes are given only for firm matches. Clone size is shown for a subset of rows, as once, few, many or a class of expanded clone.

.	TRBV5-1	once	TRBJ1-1	CASSPALVNTEAFF	TGCGCCAGCTCTCCTGCACTAGTGAACACTGAAGCTTTCTTT
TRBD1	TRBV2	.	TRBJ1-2	CASRKTGSNYGYTF	TGTGCCAGCAGGAAGACAGGGTCTAACTATGGCTACACCTTC
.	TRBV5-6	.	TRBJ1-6	CASSLGELTRPGSPLHF	TGTGCCAGCAGTTTGGGTGAATTGACAAGGCCAGGCTCACCCCTCCACTTT
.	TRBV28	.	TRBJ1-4	CASGLGRSATNEKLFF	TGTGCCAGCGGTCTGGGGCGCAGTGCAACTAATGAAAAACTGTTTTTT
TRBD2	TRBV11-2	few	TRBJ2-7	CASSLTGTSGYEQYF	TGTGCCAGCAGCTTGACCGGGACTAGCGGATACGAGCAGTACTTC
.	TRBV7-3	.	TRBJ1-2	CASSPQTGANYGYTF	TGTGCCAGCAGCCCCCAGACGGGAGCTAACTATGGCTACACCTTC
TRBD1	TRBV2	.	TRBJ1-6	CASSRTGAYNSPLHF	TGTGCCAGCAGTCGGACAGGAGCCTATAATTCACCCCTCCACTTT
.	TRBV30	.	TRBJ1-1	CAWSQGPHEAFF	TGTGCCTGGAGTCAGGGGCCTCATGAAGCTTTCTTT
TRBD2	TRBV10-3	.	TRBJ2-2	CAISERTSGGSGELFF	TGTGCCATCAGCGAACGGACTAGCGGAGGGTCCGGGGAGCTGTTTTTT
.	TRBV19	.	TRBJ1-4	CASSIDAQAFEKLFF	TGTGCCAGTAGTATAGACGCCCAGGCCTTTGAAAAACTGTTTTTT
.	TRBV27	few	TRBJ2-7	CASSLGTGSYEQYF	TGTGCCAGCAGTTTGGGGACTGGCTCCTACGAGCAGTACTTC
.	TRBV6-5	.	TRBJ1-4	CASSYERAGEKLFF	TGTGCCAGCAGTTACGAACGCGCCGGGGAAAAACTGTTTTTT
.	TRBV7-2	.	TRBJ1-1	CASIEQPGVSTEAFF	TGTGCCAGCATCGAACAGCCGGGAGTATCCACTGAAGCTTTCTTT
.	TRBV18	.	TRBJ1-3	CASSPPPGGAGTGNTIYF	TGTGCCAGCTCACCACCCCCCGGGGGGGCTGGGACTGGAAACACCATATATTTT
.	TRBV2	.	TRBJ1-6	CASTTTTLKYNSPLHF	TGTGCCAGCACAACGACAACTTTAAAATATAATTCACCCCTCCACTTT
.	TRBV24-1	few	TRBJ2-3	CATSASDTQYF	TGTGCCACCAGTGCGTCAGATACGCAGTATTTT
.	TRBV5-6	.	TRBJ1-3	CASSLIPGLSTGNTIYF	TGTGCCAGCAGCTTGATTCCGGGATTGTCAACCGGAAACACCATATATTTT
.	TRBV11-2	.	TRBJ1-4	CASRDYNEKLFF	TGTGCCAGCCGGGACTATAATGAAAAACTGTTTTTT
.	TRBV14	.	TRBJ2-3	CASSQDTRPRGTQYF	TGTGCCAGCAGCCAAGATACCCGGCCTAGGGGTACGCAGTATTTT
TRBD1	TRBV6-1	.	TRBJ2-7	CASSDQTGGFNEQYF	TGTGCCAGCAGTGATCAGACAGGGGGATTCAACGAGCAGTACTTC
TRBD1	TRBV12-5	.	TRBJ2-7	CASGSTAPGQGAPYEQYF	TGTGCTAGTGGCTCCACCGCCCCGGGACAGGGGGCCCCCTACGAGCAGTACTTC
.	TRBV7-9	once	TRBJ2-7	CASSSVTGSLNEQYF	TGTGCCAGCAGCTCCGTGACAGGAAGCCTGAACGAGCAGTACTTC
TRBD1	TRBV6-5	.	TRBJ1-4	CASSAGTGVEKLFF	TGTGCCAGCAGCGCCGGGACAGGGGTTGAAAAACTGTTTTTT
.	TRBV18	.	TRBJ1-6	CASSPTGWTYNSPLHF	TGTGCCAGCTCACCAACGGGGTGGACCTATAATTCACCCCTCCACTTT
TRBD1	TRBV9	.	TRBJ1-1	CASSVATGGTEAFF	TGTGCCAGCAGCGTAGCTACAGGGGGCACTGAAGCTTTCTTT
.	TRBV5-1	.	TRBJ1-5	CASSSNDPGNQPQHF	TGCGCCAGCAGCAGTAACGACCCGGGGAATCAGCCCCAGCATTTT
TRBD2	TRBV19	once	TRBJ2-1	CASSGGLAGYNEQFF	TGTGCCAGTAGTGGCGGACTAGCGGGGTACAATGAGCAGTTCTTC
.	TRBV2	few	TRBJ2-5	CASSSQPGQGTQYF	TGTGCCAGCAGTTCTCAACCGGGACAAGGGACCCAGTACTTC
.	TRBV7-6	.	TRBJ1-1	CASSLGRGGTEAFF	TGTGCCAGCAGCTTAGGAAGGGGCGGCACTGAAGCTTTCTTT
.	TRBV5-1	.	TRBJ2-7	CASSFTWGHEQYF	TGCGCCAGCAGCTTTACCTGGGGCCACGAGCAGTACTTC
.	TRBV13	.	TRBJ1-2	CASSTGRQHGYTF	TGTGCCAGCAGCACCGGAAGACAGCACGGCTACACCTTC
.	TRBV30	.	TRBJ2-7	CAWSAGYEQYF	TGTGCCTGGAGCGCAGGCTACGAGCAGTACTTC
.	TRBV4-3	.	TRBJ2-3	CASSQDGSTTDTQYF	TGCGCCAGCAGCCAAGATGGGAGTACCACAGATACGCAGTATTTT
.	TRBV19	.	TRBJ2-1	CASNPGGLNNEQFF	TGTGCCAGTAACCCGGGGGGCCTCAACAATGAGCAGTTCTTC
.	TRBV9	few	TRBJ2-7	CASSVGGRAYEQYF	TGTGCCAGCAGCGTAGGGGGCAGGGCCTACGAGCAGTACTTC
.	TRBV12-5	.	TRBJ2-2	CASGPPPDRRNTGELFF	TGTGCTAGTGGTCCACCACCCGACAGGAGAAACACCGGGGAGCTGTTTTTT
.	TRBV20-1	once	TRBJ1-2	CSANREYGYTF	TGCAGTGCGAACCGGGAGTATGGCTACACCTTC
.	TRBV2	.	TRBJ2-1	CASSDGGGRRDEQFF	TGTGCCAGCAGTGACGGCGGGGGCAGGAGGGATGAGCAGTTCTTC
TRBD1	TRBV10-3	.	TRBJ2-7	CAISAGQGAQKQYF	TGTGCCATCAGTGCTGGACAGGGGGCGCAGAAGCAGTACTTC
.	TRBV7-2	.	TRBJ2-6	CASTDSGANVLTF	TGTGCCAGCACAGACTCTGGGGCCAACGTCCTGACTTTC
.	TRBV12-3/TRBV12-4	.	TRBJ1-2	CASTKDSYGYTF	TGTGCCAGCACCAAGGACAGTTATGGCTACACCTTC
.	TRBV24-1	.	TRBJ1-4	CATRVWAAHATNEKLFF	TGTGCCACCCGAGTGTGGGCAGCCCATGCAACTAATGAAAAACTGTTTTTT
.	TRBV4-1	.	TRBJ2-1	CASSEGSGYDNEQFF	TGCGCCAGCAGCGAAGGGAGCGGATACGACAATGAGCAGTTCTTC